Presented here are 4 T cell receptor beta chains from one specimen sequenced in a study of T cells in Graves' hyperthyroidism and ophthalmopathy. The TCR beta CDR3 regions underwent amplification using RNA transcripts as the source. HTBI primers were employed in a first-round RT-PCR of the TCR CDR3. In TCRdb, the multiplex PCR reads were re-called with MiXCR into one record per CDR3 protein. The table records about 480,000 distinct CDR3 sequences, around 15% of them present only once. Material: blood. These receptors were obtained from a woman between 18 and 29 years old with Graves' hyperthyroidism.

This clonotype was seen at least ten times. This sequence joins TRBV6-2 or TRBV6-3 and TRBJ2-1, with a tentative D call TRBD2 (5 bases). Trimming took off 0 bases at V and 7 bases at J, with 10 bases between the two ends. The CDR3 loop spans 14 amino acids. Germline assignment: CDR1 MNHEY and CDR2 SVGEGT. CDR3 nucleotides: TGTGCCAGCAGTTACTCGGACTCGTTGAATGAGCAGTTCTTC. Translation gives CASSYSDSLNEQFF.

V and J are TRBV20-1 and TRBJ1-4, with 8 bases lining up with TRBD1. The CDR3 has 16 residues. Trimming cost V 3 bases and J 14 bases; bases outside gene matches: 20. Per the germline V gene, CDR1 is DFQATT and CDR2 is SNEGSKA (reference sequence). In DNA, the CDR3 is TGCAGTGCTAGGGGACAGGAGGTTCTAGCTTCCACCGGTCTGTTTTTT. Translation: CSARGQEVLASTGLFF.

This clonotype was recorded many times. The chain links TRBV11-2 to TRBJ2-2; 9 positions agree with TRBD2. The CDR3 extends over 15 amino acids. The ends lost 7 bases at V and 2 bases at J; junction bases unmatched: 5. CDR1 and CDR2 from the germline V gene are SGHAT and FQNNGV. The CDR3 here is CASNYGTSNTGELFF. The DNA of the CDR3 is TGTGCCAGCAACTACGGGACTAGCAACACCGGGGAGCTGTTTTTT.

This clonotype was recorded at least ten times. CDR3 nucleotide sequence: TGTGCCAGCAGCCCTCGTGCAGGGAAGAACACTGAAGCTTTCTTT. Its protein product is CASSPRAGKNTEAFF. The chain couples TRBV11-2 to TRBJ1-1, with D possibly TRBD1 on 5 matching bases. Trimming pared 5 bases from V and 1 base from J, leaving 14 bases between. This CDR3 comprises 15 residues. CDR1 and CDR2 from the germline V gene are SGHAT and FQNNGV.